These 10 T cell receptor beta chains share one sample of origin, sequenced in a study of T cell repertoires in cytomegalovirus infection. TCRdb processed the reads anew with MiXCR; each CDR3 protein has one entry. Found here are some 310,000 distinct CDR3 sequences, just under 25% of them singletons; the top ten hold roughly 13%. These receptors lack a known antigen. The sequencing used cultured PBMCs, collected from culture after CMV antigen stimulation. These receptors were taken from a human donor in good health (CMV status not recorded). Some clones in this sample may be carry-over from other donors' samples.

V gene TRBV15 combines with J gene TRBJ1-1; D perhaps matches TRBD1 (5 bases). CDR3 size: 14 residues. V dropped 6 bases and J dropped 4 bases, with 15 bases sitting between them. Germline CDR1 reads LNHNV; CDR2 reads YYDKDF (reference sequence). CDR3 nucleotides: TGTGCCACCAGTGGGGCAGCGGGACGCACTGAAGCTTTCTTT. It yields the protein CATSGAAGRTEAFF.

This clonotype appeared a few times. The J gene is TRBJ1-1, the V gene TRBV6-2 or TRBV6-3, with D unresolved. Per the germline V gene, CDR1 is MNHEY and CDR2 is SVGEGT. The CDR3 runs 12 residues. Trimming stripped 0 bases from V and 7 bases from J, with 6 bases between. The CDR3 sequence is CASSYSGREAFF. The DNA for the CDR3 is TGTGCCAGCAGTTACTCTGGCCGTGAAGCTTTCTTT.

V gene TRBV7-2 combines with J gene TRBJ2-1, with D maybe TRBD1 (5 bases). The germline gives CDR1 SGHTA, CDR2 FQGNSA. The CDR3 has 13 residues. With 0 bases removed from V and 9 bases from J, the gap between germline ends came to 9 bases. CDR3 amino acids: CASSLAGLGEQFF. DNA of the CDR3: TGTGCCAGCAGCTTAGCGGGGCTGGGTGAGCAGTTCTTC.

This clonotype has more than one count but fewer than ten. In nucleotides, the CDR3 is TGTGCCAGCACGGGCGGGAGGACCTACAATGAGCAGTTCTTC. Its translation is CASTGGRTYNEQFF. The chain uses TRBV6-1 and TRBJ2-1; 8 positions match TRBD2. The CDR3 length is 14 residues. CDR1 is MNHNS, CDR2 SASEGT, per germline. V shed 7 bases, J shed 2 bases, and the junction held 4 bases outside the gene matches.

This clonotype showed up many times. J is TRBJ2-1 and V is TRBV7-9; 13 bases are a match to TRBD2. Germline V CDR1 and CDR2: SEHNR, FQNEAQ (reference sequence). The trim removed 2 bases at V and 6 bases at J, leaving 4 bases unmatched. This CDR3 is built from 16 residues. The CDR3: CASSLLGLAGTNEQFF. Written as DNA, the CDR3 is TGTGCCAGCAGCTTATTGGGACTAGCGGGAACCAATGAGCAGTTCTTC.

V usage is TRBV30 and J usage is TRBJ2-5, with D tentatively TRBD1 (6 bases). Germline CDR1 reads GTSNPN; CDR2 reads SVGIG (reference sequence). V was trimmed by 5 bases and J by 1 base, leaving 14 bases between them. This CDR3 region has 14 residues. The CDR3 is CAWRDIGPQETQYF. The CDR3 region has the DNA TGTGCCTGGCGGGACATCGGGCCCCAAGAGACCCAGTACTTC.

This clonotype occurred a few times. The chain recombines TRBV7-2 with TRBJ1-1; D is ambiguous. The CDR3 sequence is 13 residues long. V dropped 6 bases and J dropped 2 bases, with 10 bases sitting between them. The germline V gene has CDR1 SGHTA and CDR2 FQGNSA. CDR3 sequence (DNA): TGTGCCAGCAGAGAGGACCCAAACACTGAAGCTTTCTTT. Its protein is CASREDPNTEAFF.

This clonotype came up many times. J is TRBJ1-4 and V is TRBV7-2, with no clear D. Looked up from germline, CDR1 is SGHTA and CDR2 is FQGNSA. V was shortened by 6 bases and J by 5 bases, with 16 bases between the two germline ends. This CDR3 has 15 amino acids. The CDR3 loop reads CASRLDGRPNEKLFF. The CDR3 DNA reads TGTGCCAGCAGACTAGACGGCCGCCCAAATGAAAAACTGTTTTTT.

This clonotype was seen many times. The chain combines TRBV7-2 with TRBJ1-2; D ambiguous. V lost 0 bases and J 8 bases, leaving 7 bases between the germline ends. The V gene's germline CDR1 is SGHTA and CDR2 FQGNSA. The CDR3 has 12 amino acids. DNA for the CDR3: TGTGCCAGCAGCTTAGCGGGCGGGGGCTACACCTTC. Its protein product is CASSLAGGGYTF.

The chain employs TRBV20-1 and TRBJ2-3; no clear D. CDR3 length: 12 residues. V lost 5 bases, J lost 6 bases, and 12 bases lay in between. The germline V gene has CDR1 DFQATT and CDR2 SNEGSKA (reference sequence). The CDR3 spells CSAHSYGDTQYF. Written as DNA, the CDR3 is TGCAGTGCTCACTCGTATGGGGATACGCAGTATTTT.